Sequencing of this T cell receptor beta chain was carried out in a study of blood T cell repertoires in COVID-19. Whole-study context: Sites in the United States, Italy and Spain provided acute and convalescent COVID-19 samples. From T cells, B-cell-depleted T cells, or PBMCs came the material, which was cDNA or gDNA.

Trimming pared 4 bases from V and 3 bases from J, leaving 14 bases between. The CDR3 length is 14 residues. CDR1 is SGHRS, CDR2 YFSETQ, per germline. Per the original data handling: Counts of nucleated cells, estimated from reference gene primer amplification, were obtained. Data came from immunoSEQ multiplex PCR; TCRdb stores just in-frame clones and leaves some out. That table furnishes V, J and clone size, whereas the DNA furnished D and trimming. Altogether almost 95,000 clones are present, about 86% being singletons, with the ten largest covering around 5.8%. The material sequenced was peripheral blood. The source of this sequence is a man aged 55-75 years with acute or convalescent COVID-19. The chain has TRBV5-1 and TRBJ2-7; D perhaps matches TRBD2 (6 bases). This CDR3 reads CASSAGPPIYEQYF. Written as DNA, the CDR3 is TGCGCCAGCAGCGCGGGACCGCCAATCTACGAGCAGTACTTC.